A selection of T cell receptor beta chains follows, all from one sample in a study of cytomegalovirus exposure and HLA in healthy donors. TCRdb's copy holds only in-frame clones and misses some; the assay was immunoSEQ multiplex PCR. Of about 99,000 clones in the sample, roughly three quarters were seen once. Source material: PBMCs. These TCRs come from a man aged 50-60 years in good health and CMV-seropositive. CDR3s include the opening cysteine and the closing phenylalanine or tryptophan. D genes are given only for firm matches. Some rows mark clone size as missing; the rest say once, few, many or name a class of expanded clone.

J gene: TRBJ2-7
V gene: TRBV6-1
CDR3 length: 15
clone size: .
D gene: TRBD1
CDR3 protein: CASSPLEGARVEQYF
CDR3 DNA: TGTGCCAGCAGTCCTCTTGAGGGGGCGCGGGTCGAGCAGTACTTC

J gene: TRBJ2-2
V gene: TRBV28
CDR3 length: 15
clone size: .
D gene: .
CDR3 protein: CASRTGGPNTGELFF
CDR3 DNA: TGTGCCAGCAGGACCGGGGGACCGAACACCGGGGAGCTGTTTTTT

J gene: TRBJ1-2
V gene: TRBV7-9
CDR3 length: 14
clone size: .
D gene: TRBD1
CDR3 protein: CASSPRQGGYGYTF
CDR3 DNA: TGTGCCAGCAGCCCCCGACAGGGGGGCTATGGCTACACCTTC

J gene: TRBJ1-1
V gene: TRBV5-1
CDR3 length: 15
clone size: .
D gene: .
CDR3 protein: CASSSARGVNTEAFF
CDR3 DNA: TGCGCCAGCTCCAGCGCGCGGGGTGTGAACACTGAAGCTTTCTTT

J gene: TRBJ2-1
V gene: TRBV27
CDR3 length: 14
clone size: .
D gene: TRBD1
CDR3 protein: CASSSLTGQNEQFF
CDR3 DNA: TGTGCCAGCAGTTCCCTGACAGGGCAGAATGAGCAGTTCTTC

J gene: TRBJ2-3
V gene: TRBV19
CDR3 length: 15
clone size: once
D gene: TRBD2
CDR3 protein: CASSGTSGSADTQYF
CDR3 DNA: TGTGCCAGTAGCGGGACTAGCGGGAGTGCAGATACGCAGTATTTT

J gene: TRBJ2-5
V gene: TRBV5-1
CDR3 length: 15
clone size: .
D gene: .
CDR3 protein: CASSSAGDRAETQYF
CDR3 DNA: TGCGCCAGCAGCTCGGCAGGGGATCGGGCGGAGACCCAGTACTTC

J gene: TRBJ1-5
V gene: TRBV2
CDR3 length: 15
clone size: few
D gene: TRBD1
CDR3 protein: CASSELGTENQPQHF
CDR3 DNA: TGTGCCAGCAGTGAATTGGGGACAGAAAATCAGCCCCAGCATTTT

J gene: TRBJ2-1
V gene: TRBV13
CDR3 length: 15
clone size: .
D gene: TRBD2
CDR3 protein: CASSLGGLAVNEQFF
CDR3 DNA: TGTGCCAGCAGCTTAGGGGGACTAGCGGTCAATGAGCAGTTCTTC

J gene: TRBJ2-5
V gene: TRBV7-9
CDR3 length: 14
clone size: .
D gene: .
CDR3 protein: CASSWDIHVGPQYF
CDR3 DNA: TGTGCCAGCAGCTGGGACATTCACGTAGGGCCCCAGTACTTC

J gene: TRBJ2-1
V gene: TRBV11-2
CDR3 length: 15
clone size: .
D gene: TRBD2
CDR3 protein: CASSLRTSGRNEQFF
CDR3 DNA: TGTGCCAGCAGCTTAAGGACTAGCGGGAGGAATGAGCAGTTCTTC

J gene: TRBJ2-7
V gene: TRBV6-5
CDR3 length: 15
clone size: once
D gene: TRBD1
CDR3 protein: CASSSPGQGACEQYF
CDR3 DNA: TGCGCCAGCAGTTCCCCGGGACAGGGGGCTTGCGAGCAGTACTTC

J gene: TRBJ2-5
V gene: TRBV5-1
CDR3 length: 16
clone size: .
D gene: .
CDR3 protein: CASSWGESHTSETQYF
CDR3 DNA: TGCGCCAGCAGCTGGGGGGAGAGTCACACATCGGAGACCCAGTACTTC

J gene: TRBJ1-1
V gene: TRBV13
CDR3 length: 14
clone size: .
D gene: .
CDR3 protein: CASSRGNGGTEAFF
CDR3 DNA: TGTGCCAGCAGCCGGGGGAACGGGGGCACTGAAGCTTTCTTT

J gene: TRBJ2-7
V gene: TRBV7-2
CDR3 length: 15
clone size: .
D gene: TRBD2
CDR3 protein: CASSGGLAGVNEQYF
CDR3 DNA: TGTGCCAGCAGCGGCGGTTTAGCGGGAGTGAACGAGCAGTACTTC

J gene: TRBJ1-2
V gene: TRBV5-5
CDR3 length: 11
clone size: .
D gene: .
CDR3 protein: CASRQNYGYTF
CDR3 DNA: TGTGCCAGCAGGCAGAACTATGGCTACACCTTC

J gene: TRBJ1-1
V gene: TRBV6-6
CDR3 length: 14
clone size: few
D gene: .
CDR3 protein: CASSSDWGGKEAFF
CDR3 DNA: TGTGCCAGCAGTTCCGATTGGGGGGGGAAGGAAGCTTTCTTT

J gene: TRBJ2-4
V gene: TRBV7-2
CDR3 length: 14
clone size: .
D gene: TRBD1
CDR3 protein: CASSQGQAQNIQYF
CDR3 DNA: TGTGCCAGCAGCCAGGGACAGGCCCAAAACATTCAGTACTTC

J gene: TRBJ2-1
V gene: TRBV2
CDR3 length: 13
clone size: once
D gene: TRBD2
CDR3 protein: CASRTSGYNEQFF
CDR3 DNA: TGTGCCAGCAGGACTAGCGGATACAATGAGCAGTTCTTC

J gene: TRBJ2-7
V gene: TRBV15
CDR3 length: 13
clone size: .
D gene: TRBD2
CDR3 protein: CATSRDGGGEQYF
CDR3 DNA: TGTGCCACCAGCAGAGATGGGGGGGGCGAGCAGTACTTC

J gene: TRBJ2-7
V gene: TRBV7-9
CDR3 length: 16
clone size: few
D gene: .
CDR3 protein: CSSSTSSGGATYEQYF
CDR3 DNA: TGTTCCAGCAGCACATCATCCGGCGGGGCTACCTACGAGCAGTACTTC

J gene: TRBJ2-7
V gene: TRBV27
CDR3 length: 14
clone size: .
D gene: .
CDR3 protein: CASRWRASAYEQYF
CDR3 DNA: TGTGCCAGCCGTTGGCGGGCTAGCGCCTACGAGCAGTACTTC

J gene: TRBJ2-2
V gene: TRBV6-1
CDR3 length: 15
clone size: once
D gene: .
CDR3 protein: CASREGTANTGELFF
CDR3 DNA: TGTGCCAGCAGGGAGGGGACAGCGAACACCGGGGAGCTGTTTTTT

J gene: TRBJ2-3
V gene: TRBV5-4
CDR3 length: 14
clone size: .
D gene: .
CDR3 protein: CASRSGLSTDTQYF
CDR3 DNA: TGTGCCAGCAGGAGCGGGCTAAGCACAGATACGCAGTATTTT

J gene: TRBJ2-2
V gene: TRBV11-2
CDR3 length: 13
clone size: .
D gene: .
CDR3 protein: CASKRGTGRELFF
CDR3 DNA: TGTGCCAGCAAAAGGGGTACCGGAAGGGAGCTGTTTTTT

J gene: TRBJ2-2
V gene: TRBV28
CDR3 length: 15
clone size: .
D gene: .
CDR3 protein: CASSFQPGDTGELFF
CDR3 DNA: TGTGCCAGCAGTTTTCAGCCAGGGGACACCGGGGAGCTGTTTTTT

J gene: TRBJ2-1
V gene: TRBV7-9
CDR3 length: 15
clone size: .
D gene: TRBD2
CDR3 protein: CASSLSLAGADEQFF
CDR3 DNA: TGTGCCAGCAGCTTAAGTCTAGCGGGAGCCGATGAGCAGTTCTTC

J gene: TRBJ2-7
V gene: TRBV5-1
CDR3 length: 15
clone size: .
D gene: .
CDR3 protein: CASSLIPGTTYEQYF
CDR3 DNA: TGCGCCAGCAGCCTAATTCCCGGGACAACCTACGAGCAGTACTTC

J gene: TRBJ1-5
V gene: TRBV19
CDR3 length: 16
clone size: .
D gene: TRBD1
CDR3 protein: CASSTLRTGMFQPQHF
CDR3 DNA: TGTGCCAGTAGTACTCTCCGGACAGGCATGTTCCAGCCCCAGCATTTT

J gene: TRBJ2-7
V gene: TRBV5-4
CDR3 length: 13
clone size: .
D gene: TRBD1
CDR3 protein: CASSPGQNYEQYF
CDR3 DNA: TGTGCCAGCAGCCCGGGACAGAACTACGAGCAGTACTTC

J gene: TRBJ2-7
V gene: TRBV30
CDR3 length: 12
clone size: .
D gene: TRBD1
CDR3 protein: CALAGGVHEQYF
CDR3 DNA: TGTGCCTTAGCAGGGGGCGTCCACGAGCAGTACTTC